What follows are 10 T cell receptor beta chains derived from one specimen sequenced in a study of blood T cell repertoires in COVID-19. The assay was immunoSEQ multiplex PCR, and TCRdb's table has in-frame clones only and misses some. The sample includes 300,000 to 400,000 clones, about 90% of them seen just once. The sequenced material came from peripheral blood. The receptors were sampled from a woman between 18 and 30 years old who had recovered from COVID-19.

Worth noting for this clone: Other DNA sequences from this sample encode an identical CDR3 as well. This chain uses TRBV5-5 with TRBJ1-1; D not resolved. Germline loops: CDR1 SGHKS, CDR2 YYEKEE (reference sequence). V was pared by 2 bases and J by 1 base, with 6 bases between. The CDR3 is 13 residues long. CDR3 in DNA: TGTGCCAGCAGCTTACCGGGGAACACTGAAGCTTTCTTT. Translation: CASSLPGNTEAFF. Complete variable domain (other parts from reference TRBV5-5 and TRBJ1-1): DAGVTQSPTHLIKTRGQQVTLRCSPISGHKSVSWYQQVLGQGPQFIFQYYEKEERGRGNFPDRFSARQFPNYSSELNVNALLLGDSALYLCASSLPGNTEAFFGQGTRLTVV.

The V call is TRBV7-2, the J call TRBJ2-5; D may be TRBD2 (6 bases). Germline CDR1 is SGHTA and CDR2 is FQGNSA. This CDR3 has 13 amino acids. Trimming left V 8 bases short and J 3 bases short, with 13 bases between. CDR3 sequence (DNA): TGTGCCAGCGCCCGTGGCGGGAAAGAGACCCAGTACTTC. This codes for CASARGGKETQYF.

The chain combines TRBV19 with TRBJ2-2; 7 nucleotides agree with TRBD2. Germline values: CDR1 LNHDA, CDR2 SQIVND (reference sequence). Unmatched junction bases numbered 5, after V lost 4 bases and J lost 3 bases. The CDR3 length is 15 residues. The CDR3 is CASSRSAGDTGELFF. The CDR3 DNA is TGTGCCAGTAGTAGGAGCGCGGGAGACACCGGGGAGCTGTTTTTT.

V usage is TRBV4-3 and J usage is TRBJ1-2; the D is unclear. The CDR3 covers 13 residues. CDR1 and CDR2 (germline): LGHNA, YSLEER. Trimming pared 5 bases from V and 4 bases from J, leaving 11 bases between. In nucleotides, the CDR3 is TGCGCCAGCAGCGGGGAGGAAGCCTATGGCTACACCTTC. Amino acid sequence: CASSGEEAYGYTF.

The chain carries TRBV12-3 or TRBV12-4 and TRBJ1-1; D unresolved. The CDR3 is made up of 13 amino acids. Between the trimmed V and J ends, which lost 6 bases and 4 bases, there was a span of 12 bases. Here the CDR3 reads CASRPGGGTEAFF. CDR3 in DNA: TGTGCCAGCAGACCCGGCGGTGGCACTGAAGCTTTCTTT.

The chain has TRBV5-1 and TRBJ1-5; D is perhaps TRBD1 (5 bases). The ends were cut back, 5 bases at V and 2 bases at J, with 11 bases in the middle. This CDR3 has 14 amino acids. CDR1 and CDR2 (germline): SGHRS, YFSETQ. CDR3 amino acids: CASRGEGRNQPQHF. CDR3 bases: TGCGCCAGCAGGGGGGAGGGTCGCAATCAGCCCCAGCATTTT.

This chain uses TRBV6-4 with TRBJ2-1, with 7 nucleotides matching TRBD2. The CDR3 sequence is 19 residues long. The V segment lost 3 bases and the J segment 0 bases; nucleotides outside the gene matches: 14. Per the germline V gene, CDR1 is MRHNA and CDR2 is SNTAGT. CDR3 nucleotide sequence: TGTGCCAGCAGTGAGGTCCAGACAGCGGGACGGAGCTCCTACAATGAGCAGTTCTTC. This translates into CASSEVQTAGRSSYNEQFF.

CDR3 nucleotides: TGTGCTAGTGGTTTGGTACCAGGGGGCCCACAGTATTTT. Encoded protein: CASGLVPGGPQYF. The chain recombines TRBV12-5 with TRBJ2-3; 8 bases align to TRBD1. J was trimmed by 12 bases and V by 0 bases; bases with no gene match: 5. There are 13 residues in the CDR3. Germline V gene lookup returns CDR1 LGHNT and CDR2 FRNRAP.

This sequence joins TRBV30 and TRBJ1-6; D perhaps matches TRBD1 (5 bases). The CDR3 has 13 amino acids. CDR1 and CDR2 (germline): GTSNPN, SVGIG (reference sequence). V was clipped by 4 bases and J by 8 bases, with 12 bases between them. CDR3: CAWKRDRDSPLHF. CDR3 sequence (DNA): TGTGCCTGGAAGCGGGACCGGGATTCACCCCTCCACTTT. The full variable domain, its missing parts supplied by reference TRBV30 and TRBJ1-6, is SQTIHQWPATLVQPVGSPLSLECTVEGTSNPNLYWYRQAAGRGLQLLFYSVGIGQISSEVPQNLSASRPQDRQFILSSKKLLLSDSGFYLCAWKRDRDSPLHFGNGTRLTVT.

The V and J genes are TRBV5-6 and TRBJ2-7; D might be TRBD2 (6 bases). Germline V CDR1 and CDR2: SGHDT, YYEEEE. Trimming shortened V by 5 bases and J by 5 bases, and 14 bases separated the two germline ends. The CDR3 length is 13 residues. CDR3 in amino acids: CASSSNWGDEQYV. In DNA form, the CDR3 reads TGTGCCAGCAGTTCCAATTGGGGGGACGAGCAGTACGTC.